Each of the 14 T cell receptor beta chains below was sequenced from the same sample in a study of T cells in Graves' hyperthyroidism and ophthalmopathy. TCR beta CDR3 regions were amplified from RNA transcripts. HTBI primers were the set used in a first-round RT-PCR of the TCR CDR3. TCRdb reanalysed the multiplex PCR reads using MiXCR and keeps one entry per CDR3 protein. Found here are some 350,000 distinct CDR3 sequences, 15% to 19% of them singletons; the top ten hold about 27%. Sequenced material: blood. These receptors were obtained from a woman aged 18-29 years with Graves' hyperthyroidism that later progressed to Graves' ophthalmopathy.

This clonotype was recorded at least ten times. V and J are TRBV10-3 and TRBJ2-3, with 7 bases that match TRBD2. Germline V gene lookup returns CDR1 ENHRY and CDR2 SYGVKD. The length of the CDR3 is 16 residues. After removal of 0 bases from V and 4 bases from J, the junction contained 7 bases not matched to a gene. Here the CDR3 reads CAISESRGRVPDTQYF. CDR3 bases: TGTGCCATCAGTGAGTCCCGAGGGAGGGTCCCAGATACGCAGTATTTT.

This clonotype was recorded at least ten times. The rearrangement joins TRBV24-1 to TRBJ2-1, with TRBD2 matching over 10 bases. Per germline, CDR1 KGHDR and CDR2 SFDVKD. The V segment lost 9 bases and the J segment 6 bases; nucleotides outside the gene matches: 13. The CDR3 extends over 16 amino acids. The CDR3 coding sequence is TGTGCCACCTCCGGGACTAGCGTCTCAGACGTCAATGAGCAGTTCTTC. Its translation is CATSGTSVSDVNEQFF.

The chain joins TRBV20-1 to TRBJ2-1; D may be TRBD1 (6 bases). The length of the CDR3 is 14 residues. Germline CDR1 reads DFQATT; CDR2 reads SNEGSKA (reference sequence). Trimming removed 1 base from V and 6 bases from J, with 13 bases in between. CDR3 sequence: CSARGGPLGNEQFF. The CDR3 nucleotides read TGCAGTGCTAGAGGGGGGCCGTTAGGCAATGAGCAGTTCTTC.

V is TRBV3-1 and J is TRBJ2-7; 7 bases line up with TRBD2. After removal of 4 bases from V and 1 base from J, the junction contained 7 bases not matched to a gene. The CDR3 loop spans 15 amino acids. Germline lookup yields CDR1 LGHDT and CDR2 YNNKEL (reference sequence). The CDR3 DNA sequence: TGTGCCAGCAGCCCCGCCCCGGGAGGTTCCTACGAGCAGTACTTC. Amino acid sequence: CASSPAPGGSYEQYF.

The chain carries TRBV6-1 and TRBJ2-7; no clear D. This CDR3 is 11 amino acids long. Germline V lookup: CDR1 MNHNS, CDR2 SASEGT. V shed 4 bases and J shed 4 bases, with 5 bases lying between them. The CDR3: CASSVHYEQYF. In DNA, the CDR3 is TGTGCCAGCAGTGTCCATTACGAGCAGTACTTC.

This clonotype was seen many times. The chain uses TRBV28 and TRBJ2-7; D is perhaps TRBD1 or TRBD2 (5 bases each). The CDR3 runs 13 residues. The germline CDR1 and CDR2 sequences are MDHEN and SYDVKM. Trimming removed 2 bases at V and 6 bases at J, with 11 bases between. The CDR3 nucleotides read TGTGCCAGCAGTTTAGGGGGAACCTCCGAGCAGTACTTC. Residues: CASSLGGTSEQYF.

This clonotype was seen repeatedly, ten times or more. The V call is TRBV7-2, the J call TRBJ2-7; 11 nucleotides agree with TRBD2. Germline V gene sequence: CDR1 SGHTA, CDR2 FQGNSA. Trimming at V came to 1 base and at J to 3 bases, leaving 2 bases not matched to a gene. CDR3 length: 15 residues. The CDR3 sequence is CASSLELAGVYEQYF. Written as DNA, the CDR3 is TGTGCCAGCAGCTTAGAACTAGCGGGGGTCTACGAGCAGTACTTC.

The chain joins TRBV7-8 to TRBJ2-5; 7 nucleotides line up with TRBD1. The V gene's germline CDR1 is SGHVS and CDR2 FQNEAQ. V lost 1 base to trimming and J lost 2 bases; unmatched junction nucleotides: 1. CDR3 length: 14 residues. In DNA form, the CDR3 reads TGTGCCAGCAGCTTAGGGGACAGTCAAGAGACCCAGTACTTC. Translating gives CASSLGDSQETQYF.

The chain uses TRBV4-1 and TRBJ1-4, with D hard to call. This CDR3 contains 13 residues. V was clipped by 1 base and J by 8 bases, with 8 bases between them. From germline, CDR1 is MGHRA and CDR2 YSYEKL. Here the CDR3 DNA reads TGCGCCAGCAGCCAAGGGGCTTTGGAAAAACTGTTTTTT. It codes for CASSQGALEKLFF.

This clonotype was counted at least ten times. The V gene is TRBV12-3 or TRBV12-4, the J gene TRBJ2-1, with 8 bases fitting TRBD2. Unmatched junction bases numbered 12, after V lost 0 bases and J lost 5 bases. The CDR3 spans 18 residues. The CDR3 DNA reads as TGTGCCAGCAGTTTAGCATTCACTCCGGGAGGGGTGGACAATGAGCAGTTCTTC. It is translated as CASSLAFTPGGVDNEQFF.

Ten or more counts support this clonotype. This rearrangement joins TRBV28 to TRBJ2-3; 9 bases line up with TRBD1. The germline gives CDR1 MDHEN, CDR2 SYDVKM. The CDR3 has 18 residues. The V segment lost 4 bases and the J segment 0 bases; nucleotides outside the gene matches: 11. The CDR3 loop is CASSWVTGGDTSTDTQYF. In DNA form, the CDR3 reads TGTGCCAGCAGTTGGGTTACAGGGGGCGATACTAGCACAGATACGCAGTATTTT.

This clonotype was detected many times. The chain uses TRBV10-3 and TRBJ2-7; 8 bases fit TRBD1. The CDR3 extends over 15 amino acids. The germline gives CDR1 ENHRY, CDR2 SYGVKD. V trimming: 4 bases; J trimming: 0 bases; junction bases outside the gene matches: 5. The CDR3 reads CAISAQGDTSYEQYF. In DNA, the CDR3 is TGTGCCATCAGTGCACAGGGGGACACCTCCTACGAGCAGTACTTC.

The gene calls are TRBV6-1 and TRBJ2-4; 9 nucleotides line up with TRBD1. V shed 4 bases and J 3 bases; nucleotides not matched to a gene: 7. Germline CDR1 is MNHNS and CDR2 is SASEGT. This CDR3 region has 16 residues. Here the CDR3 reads CASSAQTGGDKNIQYF. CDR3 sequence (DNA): TGTGCCAGCAGTGCCCAGACAGGGGGGGACAAAAACATTCAGTACTTC.

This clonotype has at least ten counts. In DNA, the CDR3 is TGCAGTGCCACGAACGCCTTAGTAGCGGGAGGGGAGACCCAGTACTTC. This encodes CSATNALVAGGETQYF. The chain recombines TRBV20-1 with TRBJ2-5, with 11 bases matching TRBD2. J gave up 5 bases and V 6 bases, and 14 bases lay outside the gene matches. Germline V gene lookup returns CDR1 DFQATT and CDR2 SNEGSKA (reference sequence). CDR3 length equals 16 residues.